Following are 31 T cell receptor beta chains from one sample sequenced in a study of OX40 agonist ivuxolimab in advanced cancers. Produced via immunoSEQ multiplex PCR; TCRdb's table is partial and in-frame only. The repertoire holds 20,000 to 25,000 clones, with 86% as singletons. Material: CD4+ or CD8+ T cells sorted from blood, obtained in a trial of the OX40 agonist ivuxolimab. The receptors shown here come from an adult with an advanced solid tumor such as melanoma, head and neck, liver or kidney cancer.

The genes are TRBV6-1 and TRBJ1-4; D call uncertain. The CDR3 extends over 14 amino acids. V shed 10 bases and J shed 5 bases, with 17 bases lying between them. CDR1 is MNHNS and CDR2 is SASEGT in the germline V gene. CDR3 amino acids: CATPAGGRNEKLFF. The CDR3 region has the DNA TGTGCCACCCCGGCCGGAGGGAGAAATGAAAAACTGTTTTTT.

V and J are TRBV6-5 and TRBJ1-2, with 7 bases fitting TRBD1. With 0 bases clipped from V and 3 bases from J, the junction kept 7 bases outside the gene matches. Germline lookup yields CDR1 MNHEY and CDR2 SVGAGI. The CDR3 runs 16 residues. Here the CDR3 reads CASSYSRRGGHYGYTF. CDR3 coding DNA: TGTGCCAGCAGTTACTCTCGGAGAGGGGGCCACTATGGCTACACCTTC.

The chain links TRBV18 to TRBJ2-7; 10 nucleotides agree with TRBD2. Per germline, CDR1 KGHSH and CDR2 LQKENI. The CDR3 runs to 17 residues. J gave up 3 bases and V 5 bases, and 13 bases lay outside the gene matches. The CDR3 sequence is CASSISSGTSAYYEQYF. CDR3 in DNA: TGTGCCAGCTCAATTTCCTCCGGGACTAGCGCATACTACGAGCAGTACTTC.

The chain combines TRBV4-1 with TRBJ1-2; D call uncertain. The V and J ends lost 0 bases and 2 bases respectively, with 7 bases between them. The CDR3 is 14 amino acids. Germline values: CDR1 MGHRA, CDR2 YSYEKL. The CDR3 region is CASSQDPANYGYTF. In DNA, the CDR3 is TGCGCCAGCAGCCAAGACCCGGCAAACTATGGCTACACCTTC.

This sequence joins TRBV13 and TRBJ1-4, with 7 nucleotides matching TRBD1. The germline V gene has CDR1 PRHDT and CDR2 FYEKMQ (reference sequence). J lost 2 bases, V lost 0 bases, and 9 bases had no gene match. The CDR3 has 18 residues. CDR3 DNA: TGTGCCAGCAGCTTAGGGCTTGAGGAGACAGGGACTAATGAAAAACTGTTTTTT. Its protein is CASSLGLEETGTNEKLFF. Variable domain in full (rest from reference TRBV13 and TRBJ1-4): AAGVIQSPRHLIKEKRETATLKCYPIPRHDTVYWYQQGPGQDPQFLISFYEKMQSDKGSIPDRFSAQQFSDYHSELNMSSLELGDSALYFCASSLGLEETGTNEKLFFGSGTQLSVL.

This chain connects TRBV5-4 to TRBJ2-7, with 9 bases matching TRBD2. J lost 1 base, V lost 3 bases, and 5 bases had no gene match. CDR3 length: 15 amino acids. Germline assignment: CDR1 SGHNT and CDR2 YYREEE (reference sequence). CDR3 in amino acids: CASSSTSGLSYEQYF. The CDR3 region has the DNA TGTGCCAGCAGCTCAACTAGCGGGCTTTCCTACGAGCAGTACTTC.

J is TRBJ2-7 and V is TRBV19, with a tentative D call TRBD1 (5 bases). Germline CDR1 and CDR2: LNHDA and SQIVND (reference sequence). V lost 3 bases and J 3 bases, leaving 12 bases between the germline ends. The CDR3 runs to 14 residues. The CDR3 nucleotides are TGTGCCAGTAGTATGGTTCAGGGTTTCTACGAGCAGTACTTC. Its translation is CASSMVQGFYEQYF.

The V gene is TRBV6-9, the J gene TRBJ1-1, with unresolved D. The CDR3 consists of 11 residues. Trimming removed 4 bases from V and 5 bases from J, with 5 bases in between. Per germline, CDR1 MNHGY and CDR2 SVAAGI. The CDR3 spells CASSSLTEAFF. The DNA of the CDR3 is TGTGCCAGCAGTTCTCTTACTGAAGCTTTCTTT.

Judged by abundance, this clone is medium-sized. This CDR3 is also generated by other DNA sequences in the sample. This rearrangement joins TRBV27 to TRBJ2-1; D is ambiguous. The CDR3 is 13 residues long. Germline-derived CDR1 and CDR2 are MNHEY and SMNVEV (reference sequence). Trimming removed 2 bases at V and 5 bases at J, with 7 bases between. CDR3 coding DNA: TGTGCCAGCAGTTTACGCCCAAACAATGAGCAGTTCTTC. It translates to CASSLRPNNEQFF.

CDR3 bases: TGTGCCAGCAGCTGGGAAAGGGGGCTAAACTACGAGCAGTACTTC. Its translation is CASSWERGLNYEQYF. This rearrangement joins TRBV7-6 to TRBJ2-7; 7 bases fit TRBD1. J lost 3 bases, V lost 4 bases, and 9 bases had no gene match. The CDR3 has 15 amino acids. Germline CDR1 SGHVS, CDR2 FNYEAQ.

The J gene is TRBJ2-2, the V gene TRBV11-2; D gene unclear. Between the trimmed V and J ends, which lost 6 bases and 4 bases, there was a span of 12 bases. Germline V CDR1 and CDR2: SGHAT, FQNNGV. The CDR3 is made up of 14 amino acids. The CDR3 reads CASRPAVGTGELFF. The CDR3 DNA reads TGTGCCAGCAGGCCCGCCGTTGGCACCGGGGAGCTGTTTTTT.

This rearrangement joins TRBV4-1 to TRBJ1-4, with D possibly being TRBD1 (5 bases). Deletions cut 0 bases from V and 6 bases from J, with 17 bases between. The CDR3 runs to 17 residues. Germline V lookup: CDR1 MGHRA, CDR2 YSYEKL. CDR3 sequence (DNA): TGCGCCAGCAGCCAAGATCCTGTCAGGGTCGGCGATGAAAAACTGTTTTTT. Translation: CASSQDPVRVGDEKLFF.

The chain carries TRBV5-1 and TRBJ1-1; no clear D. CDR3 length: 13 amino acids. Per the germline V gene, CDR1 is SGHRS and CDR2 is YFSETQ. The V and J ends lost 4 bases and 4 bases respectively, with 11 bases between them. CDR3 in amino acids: CASSPTLGTEAFF. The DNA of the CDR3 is TGCGCCAGCAGCCCTACCTTGGGCACTGAAGCTTTCTTT.

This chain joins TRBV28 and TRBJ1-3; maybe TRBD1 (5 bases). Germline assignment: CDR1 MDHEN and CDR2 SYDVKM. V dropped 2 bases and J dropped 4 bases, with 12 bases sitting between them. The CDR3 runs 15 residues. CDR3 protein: CASSLKGAAGNTIYF. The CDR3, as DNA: TGTGCCAGCAGTTTAAAAGGGGCTGCAGGAAACACCATATATTTT.

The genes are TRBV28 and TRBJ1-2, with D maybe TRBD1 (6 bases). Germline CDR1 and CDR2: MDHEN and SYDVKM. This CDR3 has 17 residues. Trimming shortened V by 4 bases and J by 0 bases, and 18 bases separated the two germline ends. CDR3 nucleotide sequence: TGTGCCAGCAGTTCATACACGTACAGGGAATCTAACTATGGCTACACCTTC. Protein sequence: CASSSYTYRESNYGYTF.

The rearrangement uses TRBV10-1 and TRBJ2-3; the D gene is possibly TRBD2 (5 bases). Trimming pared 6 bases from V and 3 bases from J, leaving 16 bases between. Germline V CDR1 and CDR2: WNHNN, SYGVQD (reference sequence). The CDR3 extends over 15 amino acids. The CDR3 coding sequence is TGCGCCAGCAGCGCCCGGACTCCCCCGACAGATACGCAGTATTTT. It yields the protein CASSARTPPTDTQYF.

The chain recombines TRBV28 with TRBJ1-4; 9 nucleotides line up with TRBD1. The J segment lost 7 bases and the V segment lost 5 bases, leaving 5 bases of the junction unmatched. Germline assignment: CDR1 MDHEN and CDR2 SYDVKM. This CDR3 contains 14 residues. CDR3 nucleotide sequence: TGTGCCAGCAGTCTGACAGGGGGGGGTGAAAAACTGTTTTTT. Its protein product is CASSLTGGGEKLFF.

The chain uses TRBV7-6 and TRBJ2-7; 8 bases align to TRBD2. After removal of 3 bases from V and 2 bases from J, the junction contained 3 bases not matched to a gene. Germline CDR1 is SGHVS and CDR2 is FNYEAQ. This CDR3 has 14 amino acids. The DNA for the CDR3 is TGTGCCAGCAGCTTTGGTAGCGGGGCCTACGAGCAGTACTTC. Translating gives CASSFGSGAYEQYF.

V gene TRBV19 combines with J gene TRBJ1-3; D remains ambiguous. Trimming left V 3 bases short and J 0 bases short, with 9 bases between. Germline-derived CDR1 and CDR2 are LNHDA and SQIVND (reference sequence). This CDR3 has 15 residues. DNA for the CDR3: TGTGCCAGTAGTATCGGCAGATTCTCTGGAAACACCATATATTTT. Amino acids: CASSIGRFSGNTIYF.

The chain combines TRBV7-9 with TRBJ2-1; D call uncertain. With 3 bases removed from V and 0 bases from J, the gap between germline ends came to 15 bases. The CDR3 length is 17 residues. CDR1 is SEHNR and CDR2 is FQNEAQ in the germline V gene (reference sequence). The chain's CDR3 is CASSFPGPESSYNEQFF. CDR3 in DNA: TGTGCCAGCAGCTTCCCTGGACCGGAGAGCTCCTACAATGAGCAGTTCTTC.

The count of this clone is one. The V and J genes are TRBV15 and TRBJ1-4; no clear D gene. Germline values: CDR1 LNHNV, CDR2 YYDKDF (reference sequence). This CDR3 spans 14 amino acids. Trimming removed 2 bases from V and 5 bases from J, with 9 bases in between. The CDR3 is CATSRTAMNEKLFF. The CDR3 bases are TGTGCCACCAGCAGAACAGCCATGAATGAAAAACTGTTTTTT.

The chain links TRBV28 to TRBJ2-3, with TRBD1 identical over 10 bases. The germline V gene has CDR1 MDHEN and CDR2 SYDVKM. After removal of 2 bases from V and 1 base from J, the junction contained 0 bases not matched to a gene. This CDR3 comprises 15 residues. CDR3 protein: CASSLGTGGTDTQYF. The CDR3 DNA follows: TGTGCCAGCAGTTTAGGGACAGGGGGCACAGATACGCAGTATTTT.

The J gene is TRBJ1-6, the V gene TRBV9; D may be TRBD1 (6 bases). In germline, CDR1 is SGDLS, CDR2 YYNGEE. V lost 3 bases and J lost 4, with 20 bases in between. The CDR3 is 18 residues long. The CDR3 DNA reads TGTGCCAGCAGCGCCTCCCCACAGACAGGCGGATATAATTCACCCCTCCACTTT. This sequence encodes CASSASPQTGGYNSPLHF.

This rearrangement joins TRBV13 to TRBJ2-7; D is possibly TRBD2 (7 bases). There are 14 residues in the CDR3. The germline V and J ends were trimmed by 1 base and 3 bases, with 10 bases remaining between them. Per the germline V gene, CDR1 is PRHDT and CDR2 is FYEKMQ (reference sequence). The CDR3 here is CASSLAGGHYEQYF. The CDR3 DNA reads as TGTGCCAGCAGCTTAGCCGGGGGGCACTACGAGCAGTACTTC.

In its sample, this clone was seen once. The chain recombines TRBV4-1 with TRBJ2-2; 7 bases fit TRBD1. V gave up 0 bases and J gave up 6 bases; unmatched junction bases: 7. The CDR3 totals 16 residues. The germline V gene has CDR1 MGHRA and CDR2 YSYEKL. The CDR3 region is CASSQESAGGSGELFF. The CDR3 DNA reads TGCGCCAGCAGCCAAGAGAGCGCAGGGGGTTCCGGGGAGCTGTTTTTT.

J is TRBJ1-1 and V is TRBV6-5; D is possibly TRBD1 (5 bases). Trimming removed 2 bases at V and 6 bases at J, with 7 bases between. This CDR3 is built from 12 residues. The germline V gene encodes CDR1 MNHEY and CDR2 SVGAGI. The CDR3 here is CASSYGGAEAFF. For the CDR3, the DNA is TGTGCCAGCAGTTACGGGGGGGCTGAAGCTTTCTTT.

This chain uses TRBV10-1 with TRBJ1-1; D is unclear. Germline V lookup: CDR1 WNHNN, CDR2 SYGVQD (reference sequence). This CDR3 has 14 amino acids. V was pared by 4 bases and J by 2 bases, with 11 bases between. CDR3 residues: CASSVRRSNTEAFF. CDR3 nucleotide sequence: TGCGCCAGCAGTGTTAGGCGGTCTAACACTGAAGCTTTCTTT.

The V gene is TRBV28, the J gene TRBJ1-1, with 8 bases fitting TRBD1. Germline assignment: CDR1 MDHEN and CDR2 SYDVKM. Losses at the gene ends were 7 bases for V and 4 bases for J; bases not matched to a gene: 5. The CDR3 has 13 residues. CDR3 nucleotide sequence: TGTGCCAGCAACCTCGGGACAGGCACTGAAGCTTTCTTT. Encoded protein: CASNLGTGTEAFF. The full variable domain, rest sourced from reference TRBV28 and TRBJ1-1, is DVKVTQSSRYLVKRTGEKVFLECVQDMDHENMFWYRQDPGLGLRLIYFSYDVKMKEKGDIPEGYSVSREKKERFSLILESASTNQTSMYLCASNLGTGTEAFFGQGTRLTVV.

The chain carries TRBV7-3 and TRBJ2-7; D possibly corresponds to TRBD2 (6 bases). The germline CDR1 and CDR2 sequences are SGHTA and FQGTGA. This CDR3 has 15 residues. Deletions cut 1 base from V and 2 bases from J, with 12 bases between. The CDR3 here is CASSLKGGVTYEQYF. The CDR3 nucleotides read TGTGCCAGCAGCTTAAAGGGCGGGGTGACCTACGAGCAGTACTTC.

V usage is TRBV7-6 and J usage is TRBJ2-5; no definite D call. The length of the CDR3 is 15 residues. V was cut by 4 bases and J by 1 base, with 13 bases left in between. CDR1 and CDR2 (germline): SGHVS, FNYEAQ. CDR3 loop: CASSSHADGQETQYF. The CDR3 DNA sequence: TGTGCCAGCAGCTCCCACGCAGACGGCCAAGAGACCCAGTACTTC.

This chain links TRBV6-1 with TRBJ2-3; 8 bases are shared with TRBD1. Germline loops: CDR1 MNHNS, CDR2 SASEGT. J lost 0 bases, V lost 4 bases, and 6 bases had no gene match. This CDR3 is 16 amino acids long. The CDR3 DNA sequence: TGTGCCAGCAGTGCCCCAGGGGGCATAAGCACAGATACGCAGTATTTT. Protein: CASSAPGGISTDTQYF.